A single sample is the source of the 22 T cell receptor beta chains below, sequenced in a study of shared clonotypes between healthy human individuals. CD45RO-negative, CCR7-positively selected cells formed the naive CD8 fraction, excluding terminally differentiated effector memory CD45RA+ cells. Sequencing was performed with immunoSEQ multiplex PCR; in TCRdb, only in-frame clones are kept and a portion is missing. This sample carries roughly 2,000,000 clones, about 94% of them seen once, and the ten largest clones take 1% to 1.5%. The sequencing sample was made of naive CD8+ T cells sorted from blood. The receptors derive from a man aged 18-30 years in good health.

The V call is TRBV6-1, the J call TRBJ2-7; 9 nucleotides align to TRBD1. The J segment lost 9 bases and the V segment lost 2 bases, leaving 5 bases of the junction unmatched. CDR3 size: 13 residues. In germline, CDR1 is MNHNS, CDR2 SASEGT. CDR3: CASSETGQGGQYF. In nucleotides, the CDR3 is TGTGCCAGCAGTGAAACGGGACAGGGAGGGCAGTACTTC.

V is TRBV5-8 and J is TRBJ2-1, with 8 bases matching TRBD1. After removal of 0 bases from V and 3 bases from J, the junction contained 5 bases not matched to a gene. Germline CDR1 SGHTS, CDR2 YDEGEE. The CDR3 contains 16 residues. This CDR3 reads CASSLDGGTGYNEQFF. Written as DNA, the CDR3 is TGTGCCAGCAGCTTGGATGGCGGGACAGGCTACAATGAGCAGTTCTTC.

This chain uses TRBV6-1 with TRBJ2-7; 8 nucleotides line up with TRBD2. This CDR3 spans 16 amino acids. With 0 bases clipped from V and 2 bases from J, the junction kept 6 bases outside the gene matches. CDR1 and CDR2 from the germline V gene are MNHNS and SASEGT. The CDR3 loop is CASSEAGREVPYEQYF. Written as DNA, the CDR3 is TGTGCCAGCAGTGAAGCGGGGCGGGAGGTTCCCTACGAGCAGTACTTC.

The CDR3 loop reads CASSRRDSLFYGYTF. In DNA form, the CDR3 reads TGTGCCAGCAGCCGCCGGGACAGCCTGTTTTATGGCTACACCTTC. The chain combines TRBV5-5 with TRBJ1-2; 7 positions match TRBD1. V lost 4 bases and J lost 5; bases outside the gene matches: 11. Germline lookup yields CDR1 SGHKS and CDR2 YYEKEE (reference sequence). The CDR3 length is 15 residues.

This clone was seen only once. The chain recombines TRBV11-2 with TRBJ2-1; D is unclear. The V end was cut by 4 bases, the J end by 9 bases, with 16 bases between. The CDR3 runs 14 residues. CDR1 and CDR2 (germline): SGHAT, FQNNGV. CDR3 amino acids: CASSSLPSRPEQFF. The CDR3 DNA reads TGTGCCAGCAGCTCGTTACCCTCTAGGCCTGAGCAGTTCTTC.

This chain joins TRBV29-1 and TRBJ1-2; D might be TRBD1 (5 bases). Per the germline V gene, CDR1 is SQVTM and CDR2 is ANQGSEA. Trimming left V 6 bases short and J 5 bases short, with 10 bases between. The CDR3 contains 11 residues. In DNA form, the CDR3 reads TGCAGCGTCGGGACGTTTTATGGCTACACCTTC. It translates to CSVGTFYGYTF.

This chain uses TRBV6-6 with TRBJ1-6; D is unclear. The CDR3 covers 14 residues. Germline values: CDR1 MNHNY, CDR2 SVGAGI (reference sequence). Between the trimmed V and J ends, which lost 2 bases and 7 bases, there was a span of 9 bases. Written as DNA, the CDR3 is TGTGCCAGCAGTTACCGACCCTCCAATTCACCCCTCCACTTT. Protein sequence: CASSYRPSNSPLHF.

The CDR3 here is CASRTGTVGAKNIQYF. The CDR3 DNA reads TGTGCCAGTAGAACCGGGACAGTGGGGGCCAAAAACATTCAGTACTTC. The V gene is TRBV19, the J gene TRBJ2-4; 7 bases line up with TRBD1. This CDR3 spans 16 amino acids. CDR1 is LNHDA and CDR2 is SQIVND in the germline V gene (reference sequence). Trimming removed 6 bases from V and 1 base from J; junction bases left unmatched: 9.

The gene calls are TRBV9 and TRBJ2-3; 9 positions agree with TRBD1. Germline-derived CDR1 and CDR2 are SGDLS and YYNGEE. The CDR3 has 14 residues. Germline trimming cut 3 bases from V and 3 bases from J; bases unmatched to any gene: 2. The CDR3 sequence: CASSGGTGTDTQYF. CDR3 bases: TGTGCCAGCAGCGGGGGGACAGGGACAGATACGCAGTATTTT.

CDR3 region: CASNPMEGGQPQHF. The CDR3 DNA reads TGTGCCAGCAACCCTATGGAGGGGGGTCAGCCCCAGCATTTT. V gene TRBV28 combines with J gene TRBJ1-5, with a possible D match to TRBD1 (6 bases). The CDR3 is made up of 14 amino acids. Germline CDR1 is MDHEN and CDR2 is SYDVKM. V gave up 7 bases and J gave up 6 bases, with 16 bases separating them. Full variable domain (outside the CDR3, taken from reference TRBV28 and TRBJ1-5): DVKVTQSSRYLVKRTGEKVFLECVQDMDHENMFWYRQDPGLGLRLIYFSYDVKMKEKGDIPEGYSVSREKKERFSLILESASTNQTSMYLCASNPMEGGQPQHFGDGTRLSIL.

The V call is TRBV9, the J call TRBJ2-5; 8 positions agree with TRBD1. From germline, CDR1 is SGDLS and CDR2 YYNGEE. After removal of 3 bases from V and 8 bases from J, the junction contained 9 bases not matched to a gene. The CDR3 runs 14 residues. This CDR3 is CASSATGGGETQYF. Here the CDR3 DNA reads TGTGCCAGCAGCGCTACAGGGGGAGGTGAAACCCAGTACTTC.

The chain links TRBV6-5 to TRBJ1-6; maybe TRBD1 (5 bases). Germline V lookup: CDR1 MNHEY, CDR2 SVGAGI. This CDR3 contains 16 residues. Trimming pared 0 bases from V and 10 bases from J, leaving 16 bases between. CDR3 DNA: TGTGCCAGCAGTTACTCGGGGGAGCTCTTTCAGTCACCCCTCCACTTT. This gives the protein CASSYSGELFQSPLHF.

This chain connects TRBV5-4 to TRBJ2-2, with no clear D. Germline V CDR1 and CDR2: SGHNT, YYREEE (reference sequence). This CDR3 is 15 amino acids long. The ends were cut back, 2 bases at V and 4 bases at J, with 12 bases in the middle. CDR3 sequence (DNA): TGTGCCAGCAGCTTTATCGACTCACCCACCGGGGAGCTGTTTTTT. Translated: CASSFIDSPTGELFF.

The chain recombines TRBV4-1 with TRBJ2-7; 11 bases align to TRBD1. CDR1 MGHRA and CDR2 YSYEKL come from the germline V gene. This CDR3 comprises 16 residues. The ends lost 3 bases at V and 2 bases at J; junction bases unmatched: 6. The CDR3 region has the DNA TGCGCCAGCAGCCATGTATCGGGACAGGGGGCCTACGAGCAGTACTTC. Protein sequence: CASSHVSGQGAYEQYF.

The gene calls are TRBV4-3 and TRBJ1-2; D unclear. Trimming removed 1 base at V and 7 bases at J, with 19 bases between. Germline values: CDR1 LGHNA, CDR2 YSLEER. The CDR3 is made up of 16 amino acids. The CDR3 loop reads CASSQGVGPSPLGYTF. The CDR3 DNA reads TGCGCCAGCAGCCAAGGGGTCGGGCCCTCCCCTCTTGGCTACACCTTC.

In the case of this clone: The germline gene is not matched at one end of the junction; a read error may be the cause. The chain recombines TRBV19 with TRBJ2-5, with D perhaps matching TRBD1 or TRBD2 (5 bases each). The CDR3 has 15 amino acids. Germline values: CDR1 LNHDA, CDR2 SQIVND (reference sequence). The CDR3 loop is CASSIWAGTQEAQYF. The CDR3 coding sequence is TGTGCCAGTAGTATTTGGGCAGGGACCCAAGAGGCCCAGTACTTC.

The chain uses TRBV4-1 and TRBJ2-1, with D unresolved. The CDR3 runs 13 residues. Per the germline V gene, CDR1 is MGHRA and CDR2 is YSYEKL. V was pared by 0 bases and J by 11 bases, with 11 bases between. The CDR3 loop is CASSQDRVFQQFF. Written as DNA, the CDR3 is TGCGCCAGCAGCCAAGATAGGGTATTCCAGCAGTTCTTC.

The J gene is TRBJ2-5, the V gene TRBV7-8; 10 bases line up with TRBD1. V shed 5 bases, J shed 3 bases, and the junction held 12 bases outside the gene matches. This CDR3 is 17 amino acids long. CDR1 SGHVS and CDR2 FQNEAQ come from the germline V gene. Here the CDR3 reads CASSPGDRGRIEETQYF. The CDR3 region has the DNA TGTGCCAGCAGCCCCGGAGACAGGGGGCGTATTGAAGAGACCCAGTACTTC.

This clone was picked up a small number of times. This sample includes further DNA sequences coding for the same CDR3. V is TRBV9 and J is TRBJ1-1, with 12 bases aligning to TRBD1. The germline CDR1 and CDR2 sequences are SGDLS and YYNGEE. This CDR3 is built from 13 residues. The junction had 0 bases not matched to a gene; V was cut back by 7 bases and J by 2 bases. The CDR3 DNA reads TGTGCCAGCGGGACAGGGGGCAACACTGAAGCTTTCTTT. It encodes CASGTGGNTEAFF.

The rearrangement uses TRBV19 and TRBJ2-7; D gene ambiguous. Germline CDR1 LNHDA, CDR2 SQIVND (reference sequence). V was pared by 3 bases and J by 3 bases, with 9 bases between. The CDR3 sequence is 13 residues long. The DNA of the CDR3 is TGTGCCAGTAGTATGCAGATTTACTACGAGCAGTACTTC. Translated, it gives CASSMQIYYEQYF. Full variable domain (outside the CDR3, taken from reference TRBV19 and TRBJ2-7): DGGITQSPKYLFRKEGQNVTLSCEQNLNHDAMYWYRQDPGQGLRLIYYSQIVNDFQKGDIAEGYSVSREKKESFPLTVTSAQKNPTAFYLCASSMQIYYEQYFGPGTRLTVT.

This clone was detected once. The chain has TRBV7-2 and TRBJ2-2, with D perhaps matching TRBD1 (5 bases). Germline CDR1 and CDR2: SGHTA and FQGNSA. The V end lost 5 bases, the J end lost 1 base, and 11 bases lay between the germline ends. The CDR3 sequence is 15 residues long. CDR3 in DNA: TGTGCCAGCAGCCCATTAGACAGGAACACCGGGGAGCTGTTTTTT. It is translated as CASSPLDRNTGELFF.

The V call is TRBV27, the J call TRBJ1-2, with D uncertain. The V and J ends lost 8 bases and 3 bases respectively, with 22 bases between them. Germline CDR1 reads MNHEY; CDR2 reads SMNVEV (reference sequence). This CDR3 contains 16 residues. CDR3 sequence reads: CASAPTETLRDYGYTF. Written as DNA, the CDR3 is TGTGCCAGCGCCCCGACCGAGACACTCCGAGACTATGGCTACACCTTC.